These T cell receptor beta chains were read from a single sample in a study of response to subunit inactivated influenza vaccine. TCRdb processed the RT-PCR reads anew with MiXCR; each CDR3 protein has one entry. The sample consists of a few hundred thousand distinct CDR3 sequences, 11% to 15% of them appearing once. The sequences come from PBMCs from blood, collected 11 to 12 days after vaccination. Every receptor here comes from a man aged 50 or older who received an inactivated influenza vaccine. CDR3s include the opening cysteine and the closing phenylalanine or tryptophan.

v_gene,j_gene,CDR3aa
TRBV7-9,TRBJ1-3,CASSLVSYSSGNTIYF
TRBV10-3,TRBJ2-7,CAIQSSSEQYF
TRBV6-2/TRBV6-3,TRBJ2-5,CASSFPDPAGETQYF
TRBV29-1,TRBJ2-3,CSVSGTGLTDTQYF
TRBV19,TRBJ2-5,CASSISVVETQYF
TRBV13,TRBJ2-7,CASSLGRGSGSYEQYF
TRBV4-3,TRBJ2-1,CASSQDRYSTGEQFF
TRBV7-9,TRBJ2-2,CASTLHGDTGELFF
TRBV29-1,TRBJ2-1,CSVEDRLAGHNEQFF
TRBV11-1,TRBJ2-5,CASSPGGSGGLYQETQYF
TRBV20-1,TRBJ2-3,CSARDLKKGTDTQYF
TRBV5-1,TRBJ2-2,CASSPWGTNTGELIF
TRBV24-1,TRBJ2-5,CATSDPTGSQETQYF
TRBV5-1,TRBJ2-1,CASSLGAPSYNEQFF
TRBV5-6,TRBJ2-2,CASSSGTGPPGELFF
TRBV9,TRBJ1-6,CASSLGWTANSPLHF
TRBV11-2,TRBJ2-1,CASSLDTLAEQFF
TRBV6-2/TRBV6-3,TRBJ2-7,CASSYNRGREQYF
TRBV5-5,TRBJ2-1,CASSPPTSGGINEQFF
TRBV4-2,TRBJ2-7,CASSQGQGDYEQYF
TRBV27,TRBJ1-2,CASSLSGLRTLDYTF
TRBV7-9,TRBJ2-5,CASSYLTETQYF